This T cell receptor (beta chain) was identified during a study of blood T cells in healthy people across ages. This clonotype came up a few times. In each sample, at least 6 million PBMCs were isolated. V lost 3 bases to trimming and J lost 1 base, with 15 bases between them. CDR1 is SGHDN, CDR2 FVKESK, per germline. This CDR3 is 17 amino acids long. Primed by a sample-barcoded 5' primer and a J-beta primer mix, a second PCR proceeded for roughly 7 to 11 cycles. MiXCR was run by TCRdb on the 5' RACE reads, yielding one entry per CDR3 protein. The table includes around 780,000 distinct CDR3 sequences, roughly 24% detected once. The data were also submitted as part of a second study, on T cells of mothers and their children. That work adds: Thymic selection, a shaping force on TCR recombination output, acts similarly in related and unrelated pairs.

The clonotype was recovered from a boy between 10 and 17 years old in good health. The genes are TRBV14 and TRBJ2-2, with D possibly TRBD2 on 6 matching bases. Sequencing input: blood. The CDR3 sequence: CASSQGGRRLNTGELFF. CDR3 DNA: TGTGCCAGCAGCCAGGGGGGACGTAGATTGAACACCGGGGAGCTGTTTTTT.